This is a list of T cell receptor beta chains from one sample in a study of blood T cells in healthy people across ages. TCRdb fed the 5' RACE reads into MiXCR, producing one record per CDR3 protein. The sample holds some 700,000 distinct CDR3 sequences, approximately 39% seen once. The specimen was blood. The receptors here all came from a woman between 55 and 75 years old in good health. Both conserved end residues are part of each CDR3. A D gene is named only where the DNA matches it firmly. Size values are once, few and many counts, or a class for expanded clones, and some rows have none.

d_gene	v_gene	j_gene	abundance	CDR3nt	CDR3aa
TRBD1	TRBV20-1	TRBJ2-5	once	TGCAGTGCTAGAGATATTGGGACAGCCCCATCAGAGACCCAGTACTTC	CSARDIGTAPSETQYF
NA	TRBV12-3/TRBV12-4	TRBJ2-3	NA	TGTGCCAGCAGTTTGTATGTGAGCGCAGATACGCAGTATTTT	CASSLYVSADTQYF
TRBD2	TRBV7-8	TRBJ2-7	NA	TGTGCCAGCAGCAGTAGCGGGCGCTCGCACAATGAGCAGTACTTC	CASSSSGRSHNEQYF
TRBD2	TRBV7-2	TRBJ2-1	few	TGTGCCAGCAGCCCGACCCTCAGCGGGAGAACTGAGCAGTTCTTC	CASSPTLSGRTEQFF
TRBD1	TRBV28	TRBJ2-3	NA	TGTGCCAGCAGTGTCCACGGGACAGGGAGGAGAGATACGCAGTATTTT	CASSVHGTGRRDTQYF
TRBD2	TRBV5-1	TRBJ2-7	NA	TGCGCCAGCAGCGGCACTAGCGGGAGTTTCTTCTACGAGCAGTACTTC	CASSGTSGSFFYEQYF
NA	TRBV6-2/TRBV6-3	TRBJ2-3	once	TGTGCCAGCACCCTCGGAGGGGATACGCAGTATTTT	CASTLGGDTQYF
NA	TRBV6-6	TRBJ2-6	NA	NA	CASAIWGVGAGANVLTF
TRBD1	TRBV5-1	TRBJ2-7	NA	TGCGCCAGCAGCCTGTCCGGGACAGGGGGCTCCACTTCCTACGAGCAGTACTTC	CASSLSGTGGSTSYEQYF
NA	TRBV5-6	TRBJ1-4	few	TGTGCCAGCAGCTTGGCCGGGCGTCTCGTTGAAAAACTGTTTTTT	CASSLAGRLVEKLFF
TRBD2	TRBV3-1	TRBJ2-5	NA	TGTGCCAGCAGCCCTCCCTCGACTAGCGGAGAGACCCAGTACTTC	CASSPPSTSGETQYF
NA	TRBV5-1	TRBJ1-5	few	TGCGCCAGCAGCTTGTCCGAGAACAATCAGCCCCAGCATTTT	CASSLSENNQPQHF
TRBD1	TRBV11-2	TRBJ2-5	NA	TGTGCCGGCAGCTTAGGGAGACAGGGGCGAGTAGAGACCCAGTACTTC	CAGSLGRQGRVETQYF
NA	TRBV20-1	TRBJ2-7	NA	TGCAGTGCTAGAGCGACTAGGAAGGATGAGCAGTACTTC	CSARATRKDEQYF
NA	TRBV6-5	TRBJ2-7	NA	TGTGCCAGCAGGCAGGACAGCCTAAAGAGTAATGAGCAGTACTTC	CASRQDSLKSNEQYF
NA	TRBV7-9	TRBJ2-1	NA	TGTGCCAGCAGCTACCCCCCGCGGGGTTCCTACAATGAGCAGTTCTTC	CASSYPPRGSYNEQFF
NA	TRBV20-1	TRBJ2-3	few	TGCAGTGCTAGAGCTGGGGGATTAGGGGATACGCAGTATTTT	CSARAGGLGDTQYF
TRBD2	TRBV12-3/TRBV12-4	TRBJ2-7	NA	TGTGCCAGCAGTCCTAGCGGGGGGGCTGGTTACAAGGAGCAGTACTTC	CASSPSGGAGYKEQYF
TRBD2	TRBV20-1	TRBJ2-1	few	TGCAGTGCTAGAGATTTTAAGGCTAGCGGGAGCAATGAGCAGTTCTTC	CSARDFKASGSNEQFF
TRBD1	TRBV20-1	TRBJ2-7	NA	TGCAGTGCTAGAGGTCTCGGACAGGGCCCCTACGAGCAGTACTTC	CSARGLGQGPYEQYF
NA	TRBV29-1	TRBJ1-1	few	TGCAGCGTTGTGTGGGGGGCTGAGACTGAAGCTTTCTTT	CSVVWGAETEAFF
TRBD1	TRBV14	TRBJ2-1	NA	TGTGCCAGCAGCCCGGGACAGGGTTTTGGAGGTGAGCAGTTCTTC	CASSPGQGFGGEQFF
TRBD2	TRBV6-5	TRBJ2-7	NA	TGTGCCAGCAGTTACCCCAGCGGGAGGGGACCGGGCGAGCAGTACTTC	CASSYPSGRGPGEQYF
NA	TRBV6-2/TRBV6-3	TRBJ2-3	few	TGTGCCAGCGTATCGGCGGGCCCAGATACGCAGTATTTT	CASVSAGPDTQYF
NA	TRBV5-1	TRBJ2-1	NA	TGCGCCAGCAGCTACGACAGCCACAATGAGCAGTTCTTC	CASSYDSHNEQFF
TRBD1	TRBV6-6	TRBJ2-3	NA	TGTGCCAGCAGTGACAGGGGGTCAGGAGATACGCAGTATTTT	CASSDRGSGDTQYF
NA	TRBV27	TRBJ1-5	NA	TGTGCCAGCAGGCCGGGGAGGGGCAATCAGCCCCAGCATTTT	CASRPGRGNQPQHF
NA	TRBV15	TRBJ2-7	NA	TGTGCCACCAGCAGAGATCACGCTAGCACGCAGGGCGAGCAGTACTTC	CATSRDHASTQGEQYF